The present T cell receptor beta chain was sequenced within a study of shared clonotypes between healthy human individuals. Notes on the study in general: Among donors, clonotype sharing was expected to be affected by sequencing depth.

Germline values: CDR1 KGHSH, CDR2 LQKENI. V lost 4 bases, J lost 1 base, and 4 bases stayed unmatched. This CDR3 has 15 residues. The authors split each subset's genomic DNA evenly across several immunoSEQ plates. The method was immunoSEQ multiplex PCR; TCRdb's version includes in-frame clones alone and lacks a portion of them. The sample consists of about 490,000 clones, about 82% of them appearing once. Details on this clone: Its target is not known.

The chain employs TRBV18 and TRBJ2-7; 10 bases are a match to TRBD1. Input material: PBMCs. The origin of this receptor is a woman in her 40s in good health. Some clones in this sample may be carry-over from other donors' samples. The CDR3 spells CASSLGTGDSYEQYF. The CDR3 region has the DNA TGTGCCAGCTCACTAGGGACAGGGGATTCCTACGAGCAGTACTTC.